These T cell receptor beta chains were read from a single sample in a study of blood T cell repertoires in COVID-19. Generated by immunoSEQ multiplex PCR, the TCRdb table keeps only in-frame clones and is missing some. The table records roughly 250,000 clones, 60% to 75% of them present only once. The sample taken for sequencing was peripheral blood. These receptors originate from a woman older than 75 with acute or convalescent COVID-19. The CDR3 runs from the conserved cysteine through the conserved F or W. A D gene is named only where the DNA matches it firmly. The size of a clone is reported for some rows only, either as once, few or many, or as a class for expanded clones.

size | length | J | V | D | DNA | CDR3
. | 13 | TRBJ2-1 | TRBV10-3 | . | TGTGCCATCAGTGATACAGGCTACAATGAGCAGTTCTTC | CAISDTGYNEQFF
. | 10 | TRBJ1-2 | TRBV6-6 | . | TGTGCCAGCAGTTCTGACAGGACATCTTTC | CASSSDRTSF
few | 16 | TRBJ2-7 | TRBV19 | . | TGTGCCAGTAGGCCCACACACACAGGTGGGTCCTACGAGCAGTACTTC | CASRPTHTGGSYEQYF
. | 14 | TRBJ2-7 | TRBV6-5 | TRBD1 | TGTGCCAGCAGTAACCCCAATCTAAGGGGGCGGCAGTACTTC | CASSNPNLRGRQYF
. | 15 | TRBJ1-2 | TRBV16 | TRBD1 | TGTGCCAGCAGCCAGATCCGGACAGGGGACTATGGCTACACCTTC | CASSQIRTGDYGYTF
. | 16 | TRBJ1-1 | TRBV19 | . | TGTGCCAGTAGTGCTCGGGGTGGAACGAAGCGGGCTGAAGCTTTCTTT | CASSARGGTKRAEAFF
. | 15 | TRBJ2-3 | TRBV18 | . | TGTGCCAGCTCACCAGGACAGACTAGCACAGATACGCAGTATTTT | CASSPGQTSTDTQYF
. | 14 | TRBJ2-3 | TRBV5-1 | . | TGCGCCAGCAGCTTTTCCGCGCAGGGGGATACGCAGTATTTT | CASSFSAQGDTQYF
. | 13 | TRBJ1-5 | TRBV12-3/TRBV12-4 | . | TGTGCCAGCAGTAGAAGCCGGTTGGAGCCCCAGCATTTT | CASSRSRLEPQHF
. | 13 | TRBJ2-7 | TRBV12-5 | TRBD1 | TGTGCTAGTCGGGACAGATCGAGCTACGAGCAGTACTTC | CASRDRSSYEQYF
. | 13 | TRBJ1-1 | TRBV19 | . | TGTGCCAGTAGTAGTTGGACTTACACTGAAGCTTTCTTT | CASSSWTYTEAFF
once | 17 | TRBJ1-5 | TRBV2 | TRBD1 | TGTGCCAGCAGCCTGGGGGACAGCCGGACGAATCATCAGCCCCAGCATTTT | CASSLGDSRTNHQPQHF
once | 16 | TRBJ2-3 | TRBV2 | . | TGTGCCAGCAGCGAGGAGGGGGCAGTACGCACAGATACGCAGTATTTT | CASSEEGAVRTDTQYF
. | 19 | TRBJ2-3 | TRBV5-1 | TRBD2 | TGCGCCAGCAGCTTGGGAACTAGCGGGAGGCCCTCTTTTCCAGATACGCAGTATTTT | CASSLGTSGRPSFPDTQYF
. | 14 | TRBJ1-2 | TRBV7-2 | TRBD1 | TGTGCCAGCAGCACCAGACAGGGCATGTATGGCTACACCTTC | CASSTRQGMYGYTF
. | 14 | TRBJ2-1 | TRBV2 | . | TGTGCCAGCAGTGTTGCAACCAGGTACAATGAGCAGTTCTTC | CASSVATRYNEQFF
. | 14 | TRBJ1-1 | TRBV23-1 | . | TGCGCCAGCAGCCCGAACAGGGAGCGGACTGAAGCTTTCTTT | CASSPNRERTEAFF
. | 16 | TRBJ2-2 | TRBV24-1 | . | TGTGCCACCAGTGATCCGCGGGGCGGGATCACCGGGGAGCTGTTTTTT | CATSDPRGGITGELFF
. | 15 | TRBJ2-3 | TRBV30 | . | TGTGCCTGGACCCCCGGGACTTACACAACAGATACGCAGTATTTT | CAWTPGTYTTDTQYF
. | 13 | TRBJ2-5 | TRBV25-1 | TRBD2 | TGTGCCAGCAGAGCTGACTGGGGGGGGACCCAGTACTTC | CASRADWGGTQYF
. | 18 | TRBJ2-5 | TRBV6-6 | TRBD2 | TGTGCCAGCAGTCCCGGGACTAGCGGGAACTTTCAGCGAGAGACCCAGTACTTC | CASSPGTSGNFQRETQYF
. | 13 | TRBJ1-5 | TRBV6-6 | . | TGTGCCAGCAGCCGCCCGGGGGAGCAGCCCCAGCATTTT | CASSRPGEQPQHF
. | 12 | TRBJ1-4 | TRBV12-3/TRBV12-4 | . | TGTGCCAGCAGTCGCCGAGAGGAAAAACTGTTTTTT | CASSRREEKLFF
. | 14 | TRBJ1-2 | TRBV20-1 | . | TGCAGTGCTAGTTTGCTCAGGGGAAGTGGTGGCTACACCTTC | CSASLLRGSGGYTF
. | 12 | TRBJ1-2 | TRBV29-1 | . | TGCAGCGTTCCAGCCGGGAACTATGGCTACACCTTC | CSVPAGNYGYTF
once | 15 | TRBJ2-1 | TRBV19 | . | TGTGCCAGTAGTATGGCCACCTCGCCGTACAATGAGCAGTTCTTC | CASSMATSPYNEQFF
few | 15 | TRBJ1-1 | TRBV19 | TRBD1 | TGTGCCAGTAGGCCAGGGGGCGTCGGGAACACTGAAGCTTTCTTT | CASRPGGVGNTEAFF